The rows below give T cell receptor beta chains drawn from one sample of a study of blood T cell repertoires in COVID-19. Measured with immunoSEQ multiplex PCR; TCRdb has only the in-frame clones, and not every one. In the table there are hundreds of thousands of clones, about nine tenths of which are singletons. The material sequenced was PBMCs or T cells enriched from blood (not recorded which). Source of these receptors: a woman aged 18-29 years who had recovered from COVID-19. Each CDR3 is given with its conserved first and last residue.

j_gene	v_gene	len	CDR3aa
TRBJ1-5	TRBV19	16	CASSIVGGSGNQPQHF
TRBJ1-1	TRBV6-5	16	CASSYWAHGKNTEAFF
TRBJ1-1	TRBV10-1	13	CASSEWDRPEAFF
TRBJ1-1	TRBV7-2	14	CASSFDSLNTEAFF
TRBJ2-1	TRBV28	15	CASSLLTGVKNEQFF
TRBJ2-7	TRBV9	14	CASSVAGSGYEQYF
TRBJ1-5	TRBV5-3	16	CARNRGQGESNQPQHF
TRBJ1-3	TRBV19	13	CATIQGSGNTIYF
TRBJ1-2	TRBV7-9	13	CASSWGQSRGYTF
TRBJ1-1	TRBV7-9	12	CASSLAQGSAFF
TRBJ1-1	TRBV4-3	13	CASSQLTNTEAFF
TRBJ1-1	TRBV2	14	CASSEDVGGTEAFF
TRBJ1-4	TRBV28	16	CASSSGHGTGTEKLFF
TRBJ2-7	TRBV7-9	14	CASSLGRGPYEQYF
TRBJ1-4	TRBV9	15	CASSPRDGSNEKLFF
TRBJ2-2	TRBV11-2	17	CASSASLPGQGTGELFF
TRBJ1-5	TRBV5-1	13	CASSYSPGQPQHF
TRBJ1-5	TRBV28	14	CATTRLTDSQPQHF
TRBJ2-7	TRBV20-1	11	CSARTSYEQYF
TRBJ2-3	TRBV19	14	CASSPGRGLDTQYF
TRBJ2-1	TRBV6-4	17	CASSDNGLAGGYNEQFF
TRBJ2-1	TRBV7-8	16	CASSLVEGMAYNEQFF
TRBJ2-7	TRBV7-8	12	CASSLVRGRVYF
TRBJ1-4	TRBV9	17	CASSAPNDGVPNEKLFF
TRBJ2-4	TRBV19	14	CASSVGQGINIQYF
TRBJ2-3	TRBV5-1	15	CASSLGSFSTDTQYF
TRBJ1-2	TRBV6-5	14	CASSSDRRYNGYTF
TRBJ2-1	TRBV2	17	CASLGLAGESSYNEQFF
TRBJ2-5	TRBV19	14	CASKMWAGLETQYF
TRBJ2-2	TRBV5-6	15	CASSPRGGGFGELFF
TRBJ1-4	TRBV7-2	15	CASSLGGQGGEKLFF
TRBJ2-5	TRBV30	15	CAVDRTSGGAQTQYF
TRBJ2-3	TRBV4-2	16	CASSQRAGGATDTQYF
TRBJ1-2	TRBV5-1	12	CASSGTGKGYTF
TRBJ2-1	TRBV7-2	17	CASSLAWAPMGYNEQFF
TRBJ1-1	TRBV4-3	15	CASSQDLLALTEAFF
TRBJ2-4	TRBV7-2	14	CASSYLGAKNIQYF
TRBJ1-5	TRBV28	18	CASRQPPHGTGINQPQHF
TRBJ2-1	TRBV5-1	14	CASSPGQGDDEQFF
TRBJ2-7	TRBV12-3/TRBV12-4	12	CASTGISYEQYF
TRBJ1-2	TRBV9	14	CASSVVGENYGYTF
TRBJ1-2	TRBV4-1	15	CASSHKTGSSNGYTF
TRBJ1-4	TRBV4-1	14	CASSQDWGGEKLFF
TRBJ2-5	TRBV11-2	17	CASSSRGTSGLQETQYF
TRBJ2-2	TRBV28	13	CASIQQGTGELFF
TRBJ2-1	TRBV2	16	CASSVTGTSGGYEQFF
TRBJ2-7	TRBV5-6	15	CASSLYGRGAREQYF
TRBJ1-3	TRBV18	13	CASSPQGRNTIYF
TRBJ2-1	TRBV2	20	CASSGETSGRASSSYNEQFF
TRBJ2-1	TRBV5-1	15	CASSLYFSSYNEQFF
TRBJ2-7	TRBV27	13	CARSTGDTYEQYF
TRBJ2-3	TRBV5-4	14	CASSRPGEGDTQYF
TRBJ1-1	TRBV5-1	13	CASSVQGDTEAFF
TRBJ1-5	TRBV5-8	16	CASSLRFGQGNQPQHF